This is a list of T cell receptor beta chains from one sample in a study of blood T cell repertoires in COVID-19. Sequencing was performed with immunoSEQ multiplex PCR; in TCRdb, only in-frame clones are kept and a portion is missing. The sample shows about 240,000 clones, roughly 90% of them seen only once. The sample was peripheral blood. The receptors were gathered from a man in his 60s with acute or convalescent COVID-19. CDR3s include the opening cysteine and the closing phenylalanine or tryptophan. Each record gives: V gene, clone size, J gene, D gene, CDR3 protein, CDR3 DNA. A D gene is named only where the DNA matches it firmly. Expanded clones get a size class; other rows say once, few or many, or leave the size out.

v_gene: TRBV4-2; abundance: NA; j_gene: TRBJ2-3; d_gene: TRBD2; CDR3aa: CASSQELAGVANTQYF; CDR3nt: TGTGCCAGCAGCCAGGAACTAGCGGGAGTGGCGAATACGCAGTATTTT
v_gene: TRBV7-3; abundance: NA; j_gene: TRBJ1-6; d_gene: TRBD1; CDR3aa: CASRDQGAGNSPLHF; CDR3nt: TGTGCCAGCAGGGATCAGGGGGCAGGAAATTCACCCCTCCACTTT
v_gene: TRBV5-6; abundance: NA; j_gene: TRBJ1-2; d_gene: TRBD1; CDR3aa: CASSLGRQGLSNYGYTF; CDR3nt: TGTGCCAGCAGCTTGGGCCGACAGGGGCTCAGTAACTATGGCTACACCTTC
v_gene: TRBV9; abundance: NA; j_gene: TRBJ2-5; d_gene: NA; CDR3aa: CASSVRGSSETQYF; CDR3nt: TGTGCCAGCAGCGTAAGGGGGAGCAGCGAGACCCAGTACTTC
v_gene: TRBV7-6; abundance: NA; j_gene: TRBJ2-7; d_gene: TRBD1; CDR3aa: CASSLGTGTSYEQYF; CDR3nt: TGTGCCAGCAGCTTAGGGACAGGGACGTCCTACGAGCAGTACTTC
v_gene: TRBV3-1/TRBV3-2; abundance: many; j_gene: TRBJ1-1; d_gene: NA; CDR3aa: CASSQMVVVNTEAFF; CDR3nt: TGTGCCAGCAGCCAGATGGTGGTAGTGAACACTGAAGCTTTCTTT
v_gene: TRBV12-5; abundance: NA; j_gene: TRBJ2-1; d_gene: NA; CDR3aa: CASGLRRAGSYNEQFF; CDR3nt: TGTGCTAGTGGTTTGCGGCGAGCGGGCTCCTACAATGAGCAGTTCTTC
v_gene: TRBV7-2; abundance: NA; j_gene: TRBJ2-3; d_gene: NA; CDR3aa: CASSLTSRNTQYF; CDR3nt: TGTGCCAGCAGCTTAACTAGCAGGAATACGCAGTATTTT
v_gene: TRBV5-6; abundance: NA; j_gene: TRBJ2-3; d_gene: TRBD2; CDR3aa: CASSLLAGDVDTQYF; CDR3nt: TGTGCCAGCAGCTTGTTAGCGGGAGATGTAGATACGCAGTATTTT
v_gene: TRBV28; abundance: NA; j_gene: TRBJ2-7; d_gene: TRBD2; CDR3aa: CASSLTGLAEFEQYF; CDR3nt: TGTGCCAGCAGCCTGACTGGACTAGCGGAGTTCGAGCAGTACTTC
v_gene: TRBV10-3; abundance: NA; j_gene: TRBJ1-1; d_gene: TRBD1; CDR3aa: CAISESEGQARTEAFF; CDR3nt: TGTGCCATCAGTGAGTCGGAAGGACAGGCGAGGACTGAAGCTTTCTTT
v_gene: TRBV24-1; abundance: NA; j_gene: TRBJ2-7; d_gene: NA; CDR3aa: CATSDKLGAGEQYF; CDR3nt: TGTGCCACCAGTGATAAGCTGGGGGCAGGCGAGCAGTACTTC
v_gene: TRBV5-4; abundance: NA; j_gene: TRBJ2-1; d_gene: NA; CDR3aa: CASSLGSGPYNEQFF; CDR3nt: TGTGCCAGCAGCTTGGGGAGCGGGCCCTACAATGAGCAGTTCTTC
v_gene: TRBV5-1; abundance: once; j_gene: TRBJ2-1; d_gene: TRBD1; CDR3aa: CASSQITGGEQFF; CDR3nt: TGCGCCAGCAGCCAAATAACAGGGGGTGAGCAGTTCTTC
v_gene: TRBV19; abundance: NA; j_gene: TRBJ2-3; d_gene: TRBD2; CDR3aa: CASTASGITDTQYF; CDR3nt: TGTGCCAGTACCGCTAGCGGGATCACAGATACGCAGTATTTT
v_gene: TRBV30; abundance: NA; j_gene: TRBJ2-3; d_gene: NA; CDR3aa: CAWSEQEPSTDTQYF; CDR3nt: TGTGCCTGGTCCGAGCAGGAACCTAGCACAGATACGCAGTATTTT
v_gene: TRBV2; abundance: NA; j_gene: TRBJ2-5; d_gene: NA; CDR3aa: CASIQDLEQETQYF; CDR3nt: TGTGCCAGCATTCAGGACTTGGAGCAAGAGACCCAGTACTTC
v_gene: TRBV18; abundance: NA; j_gene: TRBJ1-1; d_gene: NA; CDR3aa: CASSPALQNREGSNTEAFF; CDR3nt: TGTGCCAGCTCACCAGCACTCCAGAACAGGGAGGGGTCGAACACTGAAGCTTTCTTT
v_gene: TRBV20-1; abundance: NA; j_gene: TRBJ2-5; d_gene: NA; CDR3aa: CSASIGASEQETQYF; CDR3nt: TGCAGTGCTAGTATAGGGGCCTCGGAACAAGAGACCCAGTACTTC
v_gene: TRBV6-2/TRBV6-3; abundance: NA; j_gene: TRBJ2-1; d_gene: TRBD2; CDR3aa: CASSGTSGLSGEQFF; CDR3nt: TGTGCCAGCAGTGGGACTAGCGGCCTCTCAGGGGAGCAGTTCTTC
v_gene: TRBV30; abundance: NA; j_gene: TRBJ1-2; d_gene: NA; CDR3aa: CAWSRRVDGYTF; CDR3nt: TGTGCCTGGAGTAGGAGGGTAGATGGCTACACCTTC
v_gene: TRBV7-9; abundance: few; j_gene: TRBJ2-7; d_gene: NA; CDR3aa: CASSLDGGWVADEQYF; CDR3nt: TGTGCCAGCAGCTTAGATGGAGGGTGGGTTGCGGACGAGCAGTACTTC
v_gene: TRBV7-9; abundance: NA; j_gene: TRBJ1-4; d_gene: TRBD1; CDR3aa: CASSLPGQGMRATNEKLFF; CDR3nt: TGTGCCAGCAGCCTGCCGGGACAGGGGATGAGGGCAACTAATGAAAAACTGTTTTTT
v_gene: TRBV3-1/TRBV3-2; abundance: NA; j_gene: TRBJ1-5; d_gene: TRBD1; CDR3aa: CASSQGQGAREPQHF; CDR3nt: TGTGCCAGCAGCCAAGGACAGGGGGCGCGAGAGCCCCAGCATTTT
v_gene: TRBV28; abundance: NA; j_gene: TRBJ1-1; d_gene: NA; CDR3aa: CASTRGGVNTEAFF; CDR3nt: TGTGCCAGCACCCGAGGGGGGGTGAACACTGAAGCTTTCTTT
v_gene: TRBV6-5; abundance: NA; j_gene: TRBJ1-2; d_gene: TRBD1; CDR3aa: CASSYTGTGGESGYTF; CDR3nt: TGTGCCAGCAGTTACACGGGGACAGGGGGCGAGAGTGGCTACACCTTC
v_gene: TRBV28; abundance: NA; j_gene: TRBJ1-5; d_gene: NA; CDR3aa: CASSSGNQPQHF; CDR3nt: TGTGCCAGCTCAAGCGGCAATCAGCCCCAGCATTTT
v_gene: TRBV11-3; abundance: NA; j_gene: TRBJ1-1; d_gene: TRBD1; CDR3aa: CASSPPSGTVTEAFF; CDR3nt: TGTGCCAGCAGCCCTCCTAGCGGGACAGTCACTGAAGCTTTCTTT
v_gene: TRBV7-9; abundance: NA; j_gene: TRBJ2-7; d_gene: NA; CDR3aa: CASSLVPGSYYEQYF; CDR3nt: TGTGCCAGCAGCTTAGTCCCGGGTTCTTACTACGAGCAGTACTTC